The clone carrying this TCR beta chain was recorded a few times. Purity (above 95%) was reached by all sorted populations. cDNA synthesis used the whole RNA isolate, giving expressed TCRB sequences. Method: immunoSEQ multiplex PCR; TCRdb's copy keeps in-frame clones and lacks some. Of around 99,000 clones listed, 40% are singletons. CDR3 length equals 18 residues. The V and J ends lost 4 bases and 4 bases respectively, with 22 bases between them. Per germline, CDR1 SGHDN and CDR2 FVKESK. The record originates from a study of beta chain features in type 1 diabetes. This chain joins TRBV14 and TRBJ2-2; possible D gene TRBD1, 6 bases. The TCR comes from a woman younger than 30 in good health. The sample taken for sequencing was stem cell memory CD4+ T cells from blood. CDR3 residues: CASSRRGWIARSTGELFF. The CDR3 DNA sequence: TGTGCCAGCAGCCGCAGGGGATGGATAGCTCGGAGCACCGGGGAGCTGTTTTTT.